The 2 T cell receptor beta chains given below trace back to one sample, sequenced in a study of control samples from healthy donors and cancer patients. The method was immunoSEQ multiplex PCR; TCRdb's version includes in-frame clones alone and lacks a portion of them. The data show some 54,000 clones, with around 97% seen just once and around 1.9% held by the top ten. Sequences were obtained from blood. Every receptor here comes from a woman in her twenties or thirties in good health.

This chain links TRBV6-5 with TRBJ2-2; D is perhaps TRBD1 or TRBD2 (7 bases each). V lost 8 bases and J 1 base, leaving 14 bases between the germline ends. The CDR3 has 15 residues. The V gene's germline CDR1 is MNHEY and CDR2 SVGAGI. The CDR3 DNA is TGTGCCAGCCCCAGGGGGGGGAAGAACACCGGGGAGCTGTTTTTT. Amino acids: CASPRGGKNTGELFF.

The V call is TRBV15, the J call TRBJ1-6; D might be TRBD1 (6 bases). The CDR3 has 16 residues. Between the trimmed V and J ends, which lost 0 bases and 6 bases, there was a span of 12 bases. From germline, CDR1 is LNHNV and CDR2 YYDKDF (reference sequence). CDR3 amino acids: CATSRDLFRGNSPLHF. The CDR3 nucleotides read TGTGCCACCAGCAGAGATTTGTTCAGGGGTAATTCACCCCTCCACTTT.